This passage covers 24 T cell receptor beta chains from one sample sequenced in a study of STAT5B mutations in CD4+ large granular lymphocyte leukemia. TCRdb's copy holds only in-frame clones and misses some; the assay was immunoSEQ multiplex PCR. The data contain roughly 21,000 clones, 70% to 75% of them singletons. The sample was CD4+ T cells from blood buffy coats. These receptor sequences come from a human donor in good health.

This clone has only a few counts. V and J are TRBV21-1 and TRBJ1-1. TRBV21-1 is a documented pseudogene. The CDR3 is 15 amino acids. CDR3 nucleotide sequence: TGTGCCTCTCGAGGTCGGAGGAGTTTGAACACTGAAGCTTTCTTT. Translating gives CASRGRRSLNTEAFF.

The chain links TRBV6-1 to TRBJ2-3; the D is unclear. V was clipped by 7 bases and J by 6 bases, with 8 bases between them. Germline V gives CDR1 MNHNS, CDR2 SASEGT. CDR3 size: 11 residues. The CDR3 reads CASKHMDTQYF. The CDR3 DNA reads as TGTGCCAGCAAGCACATGGATACGCAGTATTTT.

V is TRBV7-9 and J is TRBJ2-6, with D unclear. CDR3 length equals 16 residues. CDR1 is SEHNR, CDR2 FQNEAQ, per germline (reference sequence). Deletions cut 3 bases from V and 1 base from J, with 10 bases between. CDR3: CASSFQVFSGANVLTF. In DNA form, the CDR3 reads TGTGCCAGCAGCTTCCAGGTCTTTTCTGGGGCCAACGTCCTGACTTTC.

This clone was observed a few times. The chain joins TRBV5-4 to TRBJ2-2; D not resolved. The V gene's germline CDR1 is SGHNT and CDR2 YYREEE (reference sequence). CDR3 length: 14 residues. V lost 3 bases, J lost 6 bases, and 12 bases lay in between. In DNA form, the CDR3 reads TGTGCCAGCAGCTCTGGGGTCCTATCCGGGGAGCTGTTTTTT. It is translated as CASSSGVLSGELFF.

The chain carries TRBV11-3 and TRBJ2-5, with D possibly being TRBD2 (5 bases). The ends were cut back, 4 bases at V and 4 bases at J, with 22 bases in the middle. Germline values: CDR1 SGHNT, CDR2 YENEEA. This CDR3 contains 17 residues. This CDR3 reads CASSSAQSGSLGETQYF. CDR3 DNA sequence: TGTGCCAGCAGCTCCGCTCAGTCGGGGTCGTTGGGAGAGACCCAGTACTTC.

In its sample, this clone was seen a few times. V and J are TRBV4-3 and TRBJ1-2, with a possible D match to TRBD1 (6 bases). V lost 4 bases to trimming and J lost 5 bases, with 14 bases between them. The CDR3 contains 14 residues. Germline loops: CDR1 LGHNA, CDR2 YSLEER. The CDR3 DNA is TGCGCCAGCAGCCGGGTAGGGGGGGGATATGGCTACACCTTC. Protein: CASSRVGGGYGYTF.

The chain combines TRBV10-3 with TRBJ2-4; D ambiguous. The germline V and J ends were trimmed by 0 bases and 1 base, with 7 bases remaining between them. Germline V gene data show CDR1 as ENHRY and CDR2 as SYGVKD. The CDR3 consists of 15 residues. CDR3 region: CAISESIGAKNIQYF. CDR3 nucleotide sequence: TGTGCCATCAGTGAGTCGATCGGGGCCAAAAACATTCAGTACTTC.

The chain has TRBV5-4 and TRBJ2-1, with D possibly TRBD2 on 7 matching bases. V lost 4 bases, J lost 2 bases, and 13 bases lay in between. The CDR3 extends over 15 amino acids. CDR1 and CDR2 (germline): SGHNT, YYREEE (reference sequence). CDR3 loop: CASSREGGTYNEQFF. The CDR3 DNA sequence: TGTGCCAGCAGCAGGGAGGGGGGGACCTACAATGAGCAGTTCTTC.

This clone appeared a single time. This chain uses TRBV28 with TRBJ2-3, with D unclear. The V and J ends lost 3 bases and 4 bases respectively, with 14 bases between them. Germline CDR1 and CDR2: MDHEN and SYDVKM. The CDR3 sequence is 15 residues long. The CDR3 DNA reads TGTGCCAGCAGTTTGGTAGTCGCGAACGCAGATACGCAGTATTTT. Protein: CASSLVVANADTQYF.

CDR3 loop: CASCPGVSYNEQFF. In nucleotides, the CDR3 is TGTGCCAGCTGCCCTGGGGTGTCCTACAATGAGCAGTTCTTC. The chain couples TRBV14 to TRBJ2-1, with D uncertain. Germline CDR1 is SGHDN and CDR2 is FVKESK. CDR3 length equals 14 residues. Trimming cost V 8 bases and J 1 base, with 12 bases left between them.

This rearrangement joins TRBV5-1 to TRBJ2-7; a weak D match, TRBD2 (6 bases). V was cut by 5 bases and J by 1 base, with 16 bases left in between. CDR3 length: 15 residues. The V gene's germline CDR1 is SGHRS and CDR2 YFSETQ. CDR3 coding DNA: TGCGCCAGCAGGGAGGGTGCAACACCATCCTACGAGCAGTACTTC. It translates to CASREGATPSYEQYF.

The chain has TRBV11-3 and TRBJ2-7; D unresolved. The CDR3 covers 11 residues. V gave up 0 bases and J gave up 5 bases, with 2 bases separating them. Germline V gives CDR1 SGHNT, CDR2 YENEEA. The CDR3 DNA follows: TGTGCCAGCAGCTTAGACCACGAGCAGTACTTC. This translates into CASSLDHEQYF. Drawing the rest from reference TRBV11-3 and TRBJ2-7, the complete variable domain is EAGVVQSPRYKIIEKKQPVAFWCNPISGHNTLYWYLQNLGQGPELLIRYENEEAVDDSQLPKDRFSAERLKGVDSTLKIQPAELGDSAVYLCASSLDHEQYFGPGTRLTVT.

This clone showed up just once. V is TRBV5-1 and J is TRBJ2-5; 14 bases are a match to TRBD2. The CDR3 runs 16 residues. Losses at the gene ends were 4 bases for V and 7 bases for J; bases not matched to a gene: 9. The germline CDR1 and CDR2 sequences are SGHRS and YFSETQ. The CDR3 DNA is TGCGCCAGCAGCCGGACTAGCGGGGGGACTGGGTTGACCCAGTACTTC. Residues: CASSRTSGGTGLTQYF.

There are a few counts of this clone. The V and J genes are TRBV19 and TRBJ2-5; 9 positions match TRBD2. This CDR3 region has 14 residues. CDR1 LNHDA and CDR2 SQIVND come from the germline V gene (reference sequence). The ends lost 5 bases at V and 5 bases at J; junction bases unmatched: 6. The CDR3 region is CASSPSGGQETQYF. The CDR3 nucleotides read TGTGCCAGTAGTCCCAGCGGGGGGCAGGAGACCCAGTACTTC.

The chain couples TRBV12-5 to TRBJ1-4; D is unclear. The CDR3 runs 13 residues. V gave up 0 bases and J gave up 8 bases, with 7 bases separating them. In germline, CDR1 is LGHNT, CDR2 FRNRAP. The CDR3 sequence: CASGLVQSEKLFF. The CDR3 nucleotides read TGTGCTAGTGGTTTGGTACAGAGCGAAAAACTGTTTTTT.

The J gene is TRBJ2-5, the V gene TRBV2; no clear D gene. This CDR3 comprises 10 residues. Germline V CDR1 and CDR2: SNHLY, FYNNEI. Deletions cut 8 bases from V and 1 base from J, with 2 bases between. In nucleotides, the CDR3 is TGTGCCAGCGGCCAAGAGACCCAGTACTTC. Protein: CASGQETQYF.

CDR3 in amino acids: CASSSAGGDKAGETQYF. In DNA, the CDR3 is TGCGCCAGCAGCTCCGCCGGCGGGGACAAAGCCGGAGAGACCCAGTACTTC. The chain carries TRBV5-1 and TRBJ2-5; tentatively, D is TRBD1 or TRBD2 (6 bases each). From germline, CDR1 is SGHRS and CDR2 YFSETQ. This CDR3 spans 17 amino acids. The V gene lost 3 bases and the J gene lost 4 bases, with 22 bases spanning the gap.

The chain combines TRBV5-1 with TRBJ2-3, with D hard to call. The V end lost 3 bases, the J end lost 5 bases, and 10 bases lay between the germline ends. The CDR3 extends over 13 amino acids. CDR1 SGHRS and CDR2 YFSETQ come from the germline V gene. As DNA, the CDR3 is TGCGCCAGCAGCTGGCGGACCGAAGATACGCAGTATTTT. This gives the protein CASSWRTEDTQYF.

This sequence joins TRBV9 and TRBJ2-3, with D perhaps matching TRBD2 (6 bases). The V end was cut by 3 bases, the J end by 2 bases, with 13 bases between. Germline lookup yields CDR1 SGDLS and CDR2 YYNGEE. This CDR3 is built from 15 residues. The CDR3 is CASSGHSGLTDTQYF. The CDR3 nucleotides read TGTGCCAGCAGCGGCCATAGCGGTCTCACAGATACGCAGTATTTT.

The chain links TRBV5-1 to TRBJ2-2; the D is unclear. Germline CDR1 and CDR2: SGHRS and YFSETQ. The CDR3 is 16 amino acids. V lost 1 base to trimming and J lost 1 base, with 11 bases between them. CDR3 bases: TGCGCCAGCAGCTTGTTGGCCAAACAGAACACCGGGGAGCTGTTTTTT. Its protein is CASSLLAKQNTGELFF. Complete variable domain (other parts from reference TRBV5-1 and TRBJ2-2): KAGVTQTPRYLIKTRGQQVTLSCSPISGHRSVSWYQQTPGQGLQFLFEYFSETQRNKGNFPGRFSGRQFSNSRSEMNVSTLELGDSALYLCASSLLAKQNTGELFFGEGSRLTVL.

This clone was seen once. The chain employs TRBV9 and TRBJ2-7; 10 nucleotides agree with TRBD1. The CDR3 sequence is 16 residues long. Germline CDR1 reads SGDLS; CDR2 reads YYNGEE. The V and J ends lost 0 bases and 3 bases, in that order; junction bases with no gene match: 6. The CDR3 nucleotides read TGTGCCAGCAGCGTAGGGGGAGGGGACAGGGGCTACGAGCAGTACTTC. This encodes CASSVGGGDRGYEQYF.

The chain joins TRBV4-3 to TRBJ2-7; possible D gene TRBD2, 5 bases. Germline CDR1 reads LGHNA; CDR2 reads YSLEER. This CDR3 has 15 residues. V was shortened by 1 base and J by 2 bases, with 12 bases between the two germline ends. CDR3 DNA: TGCGCCAGCAGCCAAGGCCCAGGAGGACCCTACGAGCAGTACTTC. Translated: CASSQGPGGPYEQYF.

The genes are TRBV2 and TRBJ1-5; possibly TRBD1 for D (6 bases). The CDR3 has 13 amino acids. V was pared by 7 bases and J by 3 bases, with 10 bases between. Germline values: CDR1 SNHLY, CDR2 FYNNEI. The DNA of the CDR3 is TGTGCCAGCAAGGGGGGAGTCAATCAGCCCCAGCATTTT. Encoded protein: CASKGGVNQPQHF.

This clone was observed a handful of times. The chain links TRBV11-1 to TRBJ2-2; no clear D gene. The CDR3 is 15 residues long. Germline V CDR1 and CDR2: SGHAT, FQDESV (reference sequence). With 2 bases removed from V and 6 bases from J, the gap between germline ends came to 13 bases. The DNA of the CDR3 is TGTGCCAGCAGCTTACTCAGGATGTCGGCCGGGGAGCTGTTTTTT. Translated, it gives CASSLLRMSAGELFF.